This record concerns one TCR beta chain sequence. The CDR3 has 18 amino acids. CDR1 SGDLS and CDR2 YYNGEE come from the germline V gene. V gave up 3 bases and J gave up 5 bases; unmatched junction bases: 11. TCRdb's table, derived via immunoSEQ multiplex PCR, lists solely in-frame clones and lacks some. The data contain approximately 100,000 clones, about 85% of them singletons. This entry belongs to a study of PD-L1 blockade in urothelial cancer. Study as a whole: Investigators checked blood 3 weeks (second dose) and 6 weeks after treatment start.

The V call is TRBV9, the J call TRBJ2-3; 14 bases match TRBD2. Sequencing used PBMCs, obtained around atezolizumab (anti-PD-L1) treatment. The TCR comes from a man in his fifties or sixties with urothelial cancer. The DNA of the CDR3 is TGTGCCAGCAGCGCAAACTTACGACTAGCGGGAGGGTTAGATACGCAGTATTTT. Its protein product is CASSANLRLAGGLDTQYF.